The 17 T cell receptor beta chains below come from one sample, sequenced in a study of cytomegalovirus exposure and HLA in healthy donors. With 60 Vbeta and 13 Jbeta primers, the PCR was carried out. Produced via immunoSEQ multiplex PCR; TCRdb's table is partial and in-frame only. The sample lists about 73,000 clones, 75% seen once, with around 12% in the top ten. The source material was PBMCs. All receptors come from a man between 65 and 85 years old in good health and CMV-seronegative.

The J gene is TRBJ1-1, the V gene TRBV29-1; 8 bases fit TRBD1. Germline V CDR1 and CDR2: SQVTM, ANQGSEA. The CDR3 loop spans 14 amino acids. Unmatched junction bases numbered 7, after V lost 7 bases and J lost 0 bases. The CDR3 loop is CSASTGGMNTEAFF. CDR3 bases: TGCAGCGCAAGTACAGGGGGAATGAACACTGAAGCTTTCTTT.

The J gene is TRBJ2-6, the V gene TRBV7-8; the match to TRBD1 covers 7 bases. Germline trimming cut 5 bases from V and 4 bases from J; bases unmatched to any gene: 8. The CDR3 is 16 residues long. Germline CDR1 reads SGHVS; CDR2 reads FQNEAQ. CDR3 sequence reads: CASSPDRVGGANVLTF. For the CDR3, the DNA is TGTGCCAGCAGCCCCGACAGGGTCGGCGGGGCCAACGTCCTGACTTTC. Complete variable domain (other parts from reference TRBV7-8 and TRBJ2-6): GAGVSQSPRYKVAKRGQDVALRCDPISGHVSLFWYQQALGQGPEFLTYFQNEAQLDKSGLPSDRFFAERPEGSVSTLKIQRTQQEDSAVYLCASSPDRVGGANVLTFGAGSRLTVL.

This clone was picked up a small number of times. V gene TRBV6-6 combines with J gene TRBJ2-2, with 11 bases that match TRBD2. Germline V gene sequence: CDR1 MNHNY, CDR2 SVGAGI (reference sequence). The V and J ends lost 8 bases and 4 bases, in that order; junction bases with no gene match: 6. This CDR3 spans 15 amino acids. Written as DNA, the CDR3 is TGTGCCAGCTTTAGCGGGGGGGCGGGCACCGGGGAGCTGTTTTTT. Encoded protein: CASFSGGAGTGELFF.

The rearrangement joins TRBV7-2 to TRBJ2-5; 7 nucleotides align to TRBD2. Germline values: CDR1 SGHTA, CDR2 FQGNSA. The CDR3 runs 13 residues. The V segment lost 5 bases and the J segment 5 bases; nucleotides outside the gene matches: 5. The CDR3 sequence is CASSPIGGETQYF. CDR3 sequence (DNA): TGTGCCAGCAGCCCCATCGGGGGGGAGACCCAGTACTTC.

The chain couples TRBV10-3 to TRBJ1-1, with D perhaps TRBD1 (6 bases). Germline CDR1 is ENHRY and CDR2 is SYGVKD. The CDR3 contains 16 residues. V shed 3 bases and J shed 1 base, with 15 bases lying between them. CDR3 sequence reads: CAISDPGAPENTEAFF. The CDR3 region has the DNA TGTGCCATCAGTGACCCAGGGGCCCCCGAGAACACTGAAGCTTTCTTT.

This sequence joins TRBV6-6 and TRBJ2-3, with TRBD2 matching 7 bases. The CDR3 is 14 amino acids. V dropped 10 bases and J dropped 0; count of bases not matched to a gene: 7. The germline V gene has CDR1 MNHNY and CDR2 SVGAGI (reference sequence). The CDR3 loop is CATRAGLSTDTQYF. CDR3 bases: TGTGCCACTAGAGCGGGACTCAGCACAGATACGCAGTATTTT.

This clone showed up just a few times. This sequence joins TRBV2 and TRBJ1-4; perhaps TRBD1 as D (5 bases). Per germline, CDR1 SNHLY and CDR2 FYNNEI. V was clipped by 1 base and J by 5 bases, with 14 bases between them. This CDR3 is 16 amino acids long. The CDR3 loop reads CASSEEGTELNEKLFF. CDR3 bases: TGTGCCAGCAGTGAAGAGGGGACTGAACTCAATGAAAAACTGTTTTTT.

This chain joins TRBV10-3 and TRBJ2-1; 9 bases are a match to TRBD2. This CDR3 comprises 15 residues. Germline loops: CDR1 ENHRY, CDR2 SYGVKD. J lost 6 bases, V lost 2 bases, and 5 bases had no gene match. The CDR3 nucleotides read TGTGCCATCAGTGAGGAGGGACTAGCTTCCAATGAGCAGTTCTTC. This encodes CAISEEGLASNEQFF.

This clone has a handful of counts. The chain combines TRBV6-1 with TRBJ1-5; D is ambiguous. The CDR3 is made up of 15 amino acids. Germline V gene sequence: CDR1 MNHNS, CDR2 SASEGT. Trimming cost V 3 bases and J 2 bases, with 11 bases left between them. This chain's CDR3 is CASSDLGAGNQPQHF. CDR3 coding DNA: TGTGCCAGCAGTGACCTCGGAGCAGGCAATCAGCCCCAGCATTTT.

The rearrangement uses TRBV4-3 and TRBJ2-2; 9 bases map to TRBD2. The CDR3 consists of 18 residues. V gave up 0 bases and J gave up 6 bases; unmatched junction bases: 11. Germline CDR1 is LGHNA and CDR2 is YSLEER. The CDR3 loop is CASSQEGSGSANAGELFF. CDR3 coding DNA: TGCGCCAGCAGCCAAGAAGGTAGCGGGAGCGCAAACGCCGGGGAGCTGTTTTTT.

The rearrangement joins TRBV10-2 to TRBJ1-1; tentatively, D is TRBD1 (6 bases). Trimming pared 7 bases from V and 6 bases from J, leaving 9 bases between. CDR3 length: 11 residues. Germline V gives CDR1 WSHSY, CDR2 SAAADI. The CDR3 is CASNQGPEAFF. The CDR3 DNA follows: TGCGCCAGCAACCAGGGGCCTGAAGCTTTCTTT.

The chain links TRBV19 to TRBJ2-7; 8 nucleotides line up with TRBD1. Germline assignment: CDR1 LNHDA and CDR2 SQIVND (reference sequence). The junction had 5 bases not matched to a gene; V was cut back by 8 bases and J by 2 bases. The CDR3 is made up of 13 amino acids. The CDR3 nucleotides are TGTGCCAGTTATGGGACAGGAACCTACGAGCAGTACTTC. It encodes CASYGTGTYEQYF.

This chain joins TRBV5-4 and TRBJ2-1; the match to TRBD2 covers 15 bases. The CDR3 covers 15 residues. Germline assignment: CDR1 SGHNT and CDR2 YYREEE (reference sequence). V lost 4 bases to trimming and J lost 6 bases; unmatched junction nucleotides: 2. In nucleotides, the CDR3 is TGTGCCAGCAGCCAGGGACTAGCGGGGGGCAATGAGCAGTTCTTC. Protein: CASSQGLAGGNEQFF. Complete variable domain (other parts from reference TRBV5-4 and TRBJ2-1): ETGVTQSPTHLIKTRGQQVTLRCSSQSGHNTVSWYQQALGQGPQFIFQYYREEENGRGNFPPRFSGLQFPNYSSELNVNALELDDSALYLCASSQGLAGGNEQFFGPGTRLTVL.

This clone was detected only once. The gene calls are TRBV30 and TRBJ1-3; D might be TRBD1 (5 bases). The CDR3 runs 14 residues. With 2 bases removed from V and 0 bases from J, the gap between germline ends came to 8 bases. Germline assignment: CDR1 GTSNPN and CDR2 SVGIG (reference sequence). This CDR3 is CAWSRDYSGNTIYF. In DNA form, the CDR3 reads TGTGCCTGGAGTCGGGACTACTCTGGAAACACCATATATTTT.

The count of this clone is one. In the same sample, other DNA sequences code for this CDR3. This chain links TRBV5-1 with TRBJ2-3; no reliable D call. Germline loops: CDR1 SGHRS, CDR2 YFSETQ. The CDR3 totals 14 residues. V dropped 0 bases and J dropped 1 base, with 6 bases sitting between them. In nucleotides, the CDR3 is TGCGCCAGCAGCTTGGCTGGAGGCACAGATACGCAGTATTTT. Translation gives CASSLAGGTDTQYF.

The chain links TRBV19 to TRBJ2-1; D is perhaps TRBD2 (6 bases). The CDR3 extends over 13 amino acids. In germline, CDR1 is LNHDA, CDR2 SQIVND (reference sequence). V shed 3 bases and J shed 6 bases, with 9 bases lying between them. The CDR3 sequence: CASSISGTNEQFF. The CDR3 nucleotides are TGTGCCAGTAGTATTAGCGGTACCAATGAGCAGTTCTTC.

V usage is TRBV19 and J usage is TRBJ1-1, with D maybe TRBD1 (5 bases). CDR3 length: 14 amino acids. Trimming took 6 bases from V and 0 from J, leaving 11 bases between them. Germline V gene sequence: CDR1 LNHDA, CDR2 SQIVND (reference sequence). CDR3 protein: CASRIGHLNTEAFF. CDR3 bases: TGTGCCAGTAGGATCGGACACCTGAACACTGAAGCTTTCTTT.